The T cell receptor beta chain under discussion was sequenced for a study of tumor-infiltrating lymphocytes in primary liver carcinoma. TCR beta cDNA was reverse-transcribed from about 0.45 ug of total RNA. The reaction used a constant-region primer and ProtoScript II reverse transcriptase. It was through three nested multiplex PCR rounds of slightly modified ARM-PCR that TCR beta libraries arose. For approximately 11 cycles apiece, the opening two PCR rounds ran with TRBV1-TRBV30 forward primers and a C-beta reverse primer. TCRdb passed the multiplex PCR reads through MiXCR, listing each CDR3 protein once. The table records 200,000 or so distinct CDR3 sequences, 65% of them present only once. The CDR3 is made up of 20 amino acids. With V trimmed by 4 bases and J by 4 bases, 23 bases remained unmatched. Germline V gene lookup returns CDR1 SGHKS and CDR2 YYEKEE (reference sequence). In addition to blood RNA drawn from unsorted whole blood, germline DNA was extracted.

The genes are TRBV5-5 and TRBJ2-3; 8 nucleotides agree with TRBD1. The sample was peripheral blood. The TCR was taken from a woman aged 55-75 years with primary liver carcinoma and hepatitis B virus infection. CDR3 residues: CASSPQTGVEWVGRADTQYF. CDR3 nucleotide sequence: TGTGCCAGCAGCCCACAGACAGGGGTTGAGTGGGTCGGGAGAGCAGATACGCAGTATTTT.